A selection of T cell receptor beta chains follows, all from one sample in a study of T-cell memory formation after mild COVID-19. TCRdb re-derived calls from the 5' RACE reads in MiXCR, one entry per CDR3 protein. Found here are under 200,000 distinct CDR3 sequences, roughly 10% of them singletons; the top ten hold approximately 4%. Sequencing input: PBMCs or a T cell subset sorted from them (not recorded which). The receptors here all came from a man younger than 35 who had mild COVID-19 (a few samples of this study predate the infection). Cell type and time point are not known. CDR3s include the opening cysteine and the closing phenylalanine or tryptophan. The D gene is left open where the match is weak. Not every row has a clone size; where given, it reads once, few, many or a size class.

NA few TRBJ1-3 TRBV4-2 TGTGCCAGCAGCCAAGATCTGGTATCTGGAAACACCATATATTTT CASSQDLVSGNTIYF
NA few TRBJ1-1 TRBV4-2 TGTGCCAGCAGCCAAGACAGCCAGAACACTGAAGCTTTCTTT CASSQDSQNTEAFF
NA few TRBJ2-1 TRBV4-3 TGCGCCAGCAGCCCCTCGGGGGCTGGATTACACAATGAGCAGTTCTTC CASSPSGAGLHNEQFF
NA many TRBJ2-4 TRBV5-1 TGCGCCAGCGGACTACAGGGTGAGGACATTCAGTACTTC CASGLQGEDIQYF
NA NA TRBJ2-2 TRBV3-1 TGTGCCAGCAGCCAATTCCTAGGGGGGCTTGACACCGGGGAGCTGTTTTTT CASSQFLGGLDTGELFF
NA few TRBJ2-1 TRBV7-2 TGTGCCAGCAGCTCGACAGTGGCAAAGCAGTTCTTC CASSSTVAKQFF
NA NA TRBJ1-1 TRBV6-2/TRBV6-3 TGTGCCAGCAGTTACCCGCTACAGGGCGACGGGGAAGCTTTCTTT CASSYPLQGDGEAFF
NA few TRBJ2-5 TRBV5-5 TGTGCCAGCAGCCCGAGGTTTGAGACCCAGTACTTC CASSPRFETQYF
NA NA TRBJ1-2 TRBV4-1 TGCGCCAGCAGCGGATGGGAACGGCGCGGCTACACCTTC CASSGWERRGYTF
NA many TRBJ2-5 TRBV20-1 TGCAGTGCTAAGCGCCGGGGCGGGGAGACCCAGTACTTC CSAKRRGGETQYF
TRBD1 NA TRBJ1-1 TRBV18 TGTGCCAGCTCACCTAATTTACCACAGGGGGCTGAAGCTTTCTTT CASSPNLPQGAEAFF
TRBD1 few TRBJ1-2 TRBV18 TGTGCCAGCTCACCAAGGACAGGGGGCCAGGTTTATGGCTACACCTTC CASSPRTGGQVYGYTF
TRBD1 NA TRBJ1-2 TRBV20-1 TGCAGTGCTAGAGACGCCCGGACAGGGCCTGAGGGCTACACCTTC CSARDARTGPEGYTF
NA NA TRBJ2-5 TRBV5-4 TGTGCCAGCAGCTTGTTTGATTGGGACACGGACCAAGAGACCCAGTACTTC CASSLFDWDTDQETQYF
NA few TRBJ1-5 TRBV12-3/TRBV12-4 TGTGCCAGCAGTCCCTCGGGGGCTGGACTTGCGACGCAGCCCCAGCATTTT CASSPSGAGLATQPQHF
NA NA TRBJ1-4 TRBV5-1 TGCGCCAGCAGACTGACCGGTGCAACTAATGAAAAACTGTTTTTT CASRLTGATNEKLFF
NA many TRBJ1-1 TRBV20-1 TGCAGTGCTAGCTCCTCGGGCCGGAACACTGAAGCTTTCTTT CSASSSGRNTEAFF
NA few TRBJ1-2 TRBV5-4 TGTGCCAGCAGCTGGGATACAAATGGCTACACCTTC CASSWDTNGYTF
TRBD2 NA TRBJ2-2 TRBV20-1 TGCAGTGCCCAGCCGGGGGGGCCTACCGGGGAGCTGTTTTTT CSAQPGGPTGELFF
TRBD1 many TRBJ2-6 TRBV11-2 TGTGCCAGCAGCTCCGGGACAGGGAAAGGGGCCAACGTCCTGACTTTC CASSSGTGKGANVLTF
TRBD1 NA TRBJ2-5 TRBV5-1 TGCGCCAGCAGCGCTGGGACAGTTCAAGAGACCCAGTACTTC CASSAGTVQETQYF
NA few TRBJ2-7 TRBV11-2 TGTGCCAGCAGCTCCCCACGGGGTCGGCACGAGCAGTACTTC CASSSPRGRHEQYF
NA few TRBJ2-5 TRBV11-2 TGTGCCAGCAGCAGGTCAGGGGGGCAAGAGACCCAGTACTTC CASSRSGGQETQYF
NA few TRBJ1-1 TRBV6-5 TGTGCCAGCAGTTACTCGAAGGCAGGGCGATCTGAAGCTTTCTTT CASSYSKAGRSEAFF
NA NA TRBJ1-6 TRBV4-1 TGCGCCAGCAGCCAAACCGGCAGGGATAATTCACCCCTCCACTTT CASSQTGRDNSPLHF
TRBD1 NA TRBJ1-1 TRBV29-1 TGCAGCGGGACAGGGAACACTGAAGCTTTCTTT CSGTGNTEAFF
NA few TRBJ2-1 TRBV3-1 TGTGCCAGCAGCCAGAACCCTGGACCCGTGGAGCAGTTCTTC CASSQNPGPVEQFF
TRBD2 NA TRBJ2-3 TRBV4-2 TGTGCCAGCAGCCAAGATGCCGGGGGGGCCTGGGATACGCAGTATTTT CASSQDAGGAWDTQYF
TRBD1 many TRBJ1-4 TRBV12-3/TRBV12-4 TGTGCCAGCAGCAGGGGGAGAGGGGAAAAACTGTTTTTT CASSRGRGEKLFF
NA few TRBJ1-1 TRBV7-2 TGTGCCAGCAGGTCTACAGGGAACACTGAAGCTTTCTTT CASRSTGNTEAFF
NA few TRBJ2-3 TRBV20-1 TGCAGTGCTAGGGCGGCACCAGATACGCAGTATTTT CSARAAPDTQYF
NA NA TRBJ2-1 TRBV12-3/TRBV12-4 TGTGCCAGCAACTCGGTGGGCTCCTACAATGAGCAGTTCTTC CASNSVGSYNEQFF
TRBD2 few TRBJ2-1 TRBV5-1 TGCGCCAGCAGCGCCCTCTGGCGGGGGGGATCGAAAAATGAGCAGTTCTTC CASSALWRGGSKNEQFF
NA NA TRBJ1-2 TRBV28 TGTGCCAGCACCTCACAGGGCGTAGGCTATGGCTACACCTTC CASTSQGVGYGYTF
TRBD1 few TRBJ2-2 TRBV27 TGTGCCAGCAGTTCCGACAGGGCTAGCGGGGAGCTGTTTTTT CASSSDRASGELFF
NA many TRBJ2-3 TRBV11-2 TGTGCCAGCAGCTCACCCCGCGGCCGGGGTACGCAGTATTTT CASSSPRGRGTQYF
TRBD1 NA TRBJ1-5 TRBV18 TGTGCCAGCTCACCCGGGACAGGACAACAGCCCCAGCATTTT CASSPGTGQQPQHF
NA NA TRBJ1-3 TRBV10-3 TGTGCCATCAGTGAGTGGGGAGAGGGAAACACCATATATTTT CAISEWGEGNTIYF
TRBD1 NA TRBJ2-3 TRBV5-5 TGTGCCAGCCATTCAGGGACAGGAGCAGATACGCAGTATTTT CASHSGTGADTQYF
NA few TRBJ1-5 TRBV28 TGTGCCAGCAGTCCGGGGGGGGCCAATCAGCCCCAGCATTTT CASSPGGANQPQHF
NA NA TRBJ1-2 TRBV24-1 TGTGCCACCAGTGAGGAGGGGCGAGGCTACACCTTC CATSEEGRGYTF
NA few TRBJ1-2 TRBV20-1 TGCAGTGCCAGTTTAGTAGGGGGGGCTGGTGGCTACACCTTC CSASLVGGAGGYTF
NA NA TRBJ2-3 TRBV18 TGTGCCAGCTCACGTCAGGACGGGGGCACAGATACGCAGTATTTT CASSRQDGGTDTQYF